This TCR beta chain comes out of a study of blood T cell repertoires in COVID-19. Study as a whole: PBMCs, B-cell-depleted T cells, or T cells were the source of the cDNA or gDNA that made up the material.

Cohorts were determined from participant-reported clinical history. Germline V gene data show CDR1 as SGDLS and CDR2 as YYNGEE. The V gene lost 4 bases and the J gene lost 4 bases, with 9 bases spanning the gap. There are 14 residues in the CDR3. Original methodology: For nucleated cells, counts were estimated from reference gene primer amplification. Method: immunoSEQ multiplex PCR; TCRdb's copy keeps in-frame clones and lacks some. The D gene and trimming were derived from the DNA, and the V and J assignments and clone size from that table. The sample contains 450,000 or so clones, less than 95% of which appear only once.

Sequencing was done on a sample of PBMCs or T cells enriched from blood (not recorded which). The sequence was obtained from a man younger than 35 who had recovered from COVID-19. The gene calls are TRBV9 and TRBJ2-6, with a possible D match to TRBD1 (6 bases). The CDR3 DNA sequence: TGTGCCAGCAGCCCCAGGGGCGGGGCCAACGTCCTGACTTTC. Translating it yields CASSPRGGANVLTF.